Sequencing of this T cell receptor (beta chain) was carried out in a study of human T cells and chemical hapten exposure. TCRdb re-called the RACE reads with MiXCR, one entry per CDR3 protein. Found here are 250,000 or so distinct CDR3 sequences, about 9% of them singletons; the top ten hold over 2%. Germline V gives CDR1 SGHRS, CDR2 YFSETQ. The CDR3 totals 20 residues. Losses at the gene ends were 4 bases for V and 2 bases for J; bases not matched to a gene: 16. The sample's time point: pre-sensitization, week 0. Indicated treatment: therapeutic diphenylcyclopropenone sensitization with weekly scalp DPC.

The source was whole blood, collected in connection with sensitization to the hapten diphenylcyclopropenone (DPC). The receptor was derived from a woman aged 35 to 49 with alopecia areata. Some clones in this sample may be carry-over from other donors' samples. This sequence joins TRBV5-1 and TRBJ2-6; 9 nucleotides match TRBD1. CDR3 coding DNA: TGCGCCAGCAGCCGAATATTAACCGGGACAGGGAGACCTGGGGCCAACGTCCTGACTTTC. Its protein product is CASSRILTGTGRPGANVLTF.